Sequencing of this T cell receptor (beta chain) was carried out in a study of OX40 agonist ivuxolimab in advanced cancers. The CDR3 is 15 amino acids. Trimming cost V 3 bases and J 3 bases; bases outside gene matches: 8. Germline-derived CDR1 and CDR2 are GTSNPN and SVGIG (reference sequence). Profiled with immunoSEQ multiplex PCR; TCRdb holds only in-frame clones, not every one. The sample includes 39,000 or so clones, 87% seen only once; the top ten take roughly 33%. The input for sequencing was CD4+ or CD8+ T cells sorted from blood, taken in a trial of the OX40 agonist ivuxolimab. This receptor was obtained from an adult with an advanced solid tumor such as melanoma, head and neck, liver or kidney cancer. V usage is TRBV30 and J usage is TRBJ2-1; 7 bases match TRBD1. CDR3 in amino acids: CAWRKTGALYNEQFF. In nucleotides, the CDR3 is TGTGCCTGGAGAAAAACAGGGGCCCTCTACAATGAGCAGTTCTTC.